This entry lists 5 T cell receptor beta chains sequenced from one sample in a study of OX40 agonist ivuxolimab in advanced cancers. Profiling relied on immunoSEQ multiplex PCR, and the TCRdb table lists in-frame clones only, not all of them. The sample has 77,000 or so clones; 75% to 90% are singletons. The sample consisted of CD4+ or CD8+ T cells sorted from blood, taken in a trial of the OX40 agonist ivuxolimab. The receptors here all came from an adult with an advanced solid tumor such as melanoma, head and neck, liver or kidney cancer.

This clone was counted at least ten times. The chain combines TRBV27 with TRBJ1-5; D unclear. The CDR3 length is 15 residues. Germline CDR1 is MNHEY and CDR2 is SMNVEV (reference sequence). Trimming removed 4 bases at V and 0 bases at J, with 10 bases between. CDR3 sequence (DNA): TGTGCCAGCAGTTACAGTCTCAATAGCAATCAGCCCCAGCATTTT. Amino acids: CASSYSLNSNQPQHF.

About this clone: The sample has other DNA sequences that encode this CDR3 too. The chain joins TRBV27 to TRBJ1-1, with a weak D call TRBD1 (6 bases). The length of the CDR3 is 13 residues. V gave up 5 bases and J gave up 1 base, with 8 bases separating them. Germline CDR1 MNHEY, CDR2 SMNVEV (reference sequence). The CDR3 bases are TGTGCCAGCAGTCCGGGACAGAACACTGAAGCTTTCTTT. This translates into CASSPGQNTEAFF.

The CDR3 is CASSQVRINNEQFF. The CDR3 DNA reads TGTGCCAGCAGCCAAGTTCGTATAAACAATGAGCAGTTCTTC. The chain combines TRBV14 with TRBJ2-1; D call uncertain. The germline V and J ends were trimmed by 1 base and 5 bases, with 9 bases remaining between them. Germline V gene sequence: CDR1 SGHDN, CDR2 FVKESK. The CDR3 is 14 amino acids. Full variable domain (rest looked up from reference TRBV14 and TRBJ2-1): EAGVTQFPSHSVIEKGQTVTLRCDPISGHDNLYWYRRVMGKEIKFLLHFVKESKQDESGMPNNRFLAERTGGTYSTLKVQPAELEDSGVYFCASSQVRINNEQFFGPGTRLTVL.

The CDR3 DNA reads TGTGCCAGCAGTGAGCTAGGGGGATCTTCACCCCTCCACTTT. Protein product: CASSELGGSSPLHF. The V and J genes are TRBV2 and TRBJ1-6; possibly TRBD1 for D (6 bases). Germline V gene sequence: CDR1 SNHLY, CDR2 FYNNEI. Trimming removed 3 bases at V and 9 bases at J, with 12 bases between. The CDR3 spans 14 residues.

This clone was seen more than once but under ten times. V and J are TRBV6-5 and TRBJ1-1, with D perhaps matching TRBD1 (5 bases). V was clipped by 5 bases and J by 7 bases, with 11 bases between them. The CDR3 runs 12 residues. Germline V gene sequence: CDR1 MNHEY, CDR2 SVGAGI. The CDR3: CASSPGRLEAFF. As DNA, the CDR3 is TGTGCCAGCAGTCCGGGGCGCCTTGAAGCTTTCTTT.